These 14 T cell receptor beta chains came from one sample sequenced in a study of blood T cell repertoires in COVID-19. Using immunoSEQ multiplex PCR, the repertoire was profiled, and TCRdb retains in-frame clones only, with some absent. The sample has around 140,000 clones; about 88% are singletons. Sequencing was done on a sample of peripheral blood. Source of these receptors: a human donor with COVID-19, enrolled during active disease. The donor label of this sample is uncertain.

In its sample, this clone was seen a few times. The V call is TRBV29-1, the J call TRBJ2-1; the match to TRBD1 covers 9 bases. CDR3 length: 14 amino acids. Germline V gives CDR1 SQVTM, CDR2 ANQGSEA. V was pared by 7 bases and J by 1 base, with 5 bases of the junction left unmatched. The CDR3 region has the DNA TGCAGCGCCCGACAGGGGGATTCCTACAATGAGCAGTTCTTC. Its translation is CSARQGDSYNEQFF.

The chain couples TRBV4-2 to TRBJ1-2; a possible D gene is TRBD1 (6 bases). Germline-derived CDR1 and CDR2 are LGHNA and YNFKEQ. This CDR3 contains 17 residues. V shed 4 bases and J shed 0 bases, with 18 bases lying between them. CDR3 sequence reads: CASSPQGTGPANYGYTF. CDR3 nucleotide sequence: TGTGCCAGCAGCCCACAGGGAACAGGACCAGCTAACTATGGCTACACCTTC.

As DNA, the CDR3 is TGTGCCAGCAGCTTAGCCCGGGACAGGGACCACGAGCAGTACTTC. The encoded protein is CASSLARDRDHEQYF. The chain couples TRBV11-3 to TRBJ2-7, with 9 positions matching TRBD1. There are 15 residues in the CDR3. V shed 1 base and J 5 bases; nucleotides not matched to a gene: 6. Germline CDR1 reads SGHNT; CDR2 reads YENEEA.

This rearrangement joins TRBV19 to TRBJ2-5; TRBD2 aligns across 7 bases. J gave up 5 bases and V 9 bases, and 18 bases lay outside the gene matches. Germline CDR1 and CDR2: LNHDA and SQIVND (reference sequence). CDR3 length: 16 residues. The CDR3 DNA sequence: TGTGCCAGCGCCGGGAAGAGAGCGGGACCGACGGAGACCCAGTACTTC. Its protein is CASAGKRAGPTETQYF.

This clone was seen only a few times. V usage is TRBV7-3 and J usage is TRBJ1-6, with 7 nucleotides matching TRBD1. Losses at the gene ends were 5 bases for V and 10 bases for J; bases not matched to a gene: 5. The germline V gene encodes CDR1 SGHTA and CDR2 FQGTGA. The CDR3 covers 13 residues. The CDR3 loop reads CASSPTGESPLHF. CDR3 DNA: TGTGCCAGCAGCCCAACAGGGGAATCACCCCTCCACTTT.

The chain is built from TRBV5-1 and TRBJ1-1, with D perhaps matching TRBD1 (6 bases). The germline V and J ends were trimmed by 0 bases and 5 bases, with 11 bases remaining between them. Germline V CDR1 and CDR2: SGHRS, YFSETQ. The CDR3 runs to 14 residues. CDR3 loop: CASSLEGDETEAFF. CDR3 bases: TGCGCCAGCAGCTTGGAGGGGGATGAAACTGAAGCTTTCTTT.

The CDR3 region is CASGGLEDYEQYF. The CDR3 DNA is TGTGCCAGTGGGGGACTAGAGGACTACGAGCAGTACTTC. This chain joins TRBV7-6 and TRBJ2-7; 8 nucleotides match TRBD2. The J segment lost 3 bases and the V segment lost 9 bases, leaving 7 bases of the junction unmatched. The CDR3 spans 13 residues. The germline V gene encodes CDR1 SGHVS and CDR2 FNYEAQ.

The chain combines TRBV19 with TRBJ1-1; no firm D call. V gave up 8 bases and J gave up 2 bases, with 15 bases separating them. The CDR3 runs to 14 residues. Germline V gene sequence: CDR1 LNHDA, CDR2 SQIVND (reference sequence). The CDR3 protein is CASRLLHLNTEAFF. The CDR3 nucleotides read TGTGCCAGTCGGTTGCTCCACCTAAACACTGAAGCTTTCTTT.

CDR3 amino acids: CASSLVGSGYNEQFF. The CDR3 nucleotides read TGTGCCAGCAGCTTAGTCGGTAGCGGATACAATGAGCAGTTCTTC. The chain recombines TRBV7-2 with TRBJ2-1; tentatively, D is TRBD2 (6 bases). There are 15 residues in the CDR3. Germline CDR1 and CDR2: SGHTA and FQGNSA. Trimming left V 1 base short and J 4 bases short, with 11 bases between.

The chain couples TRBV29-1 to TRBJ1-4; 8 positions match TRBD1. This CDR3 comprises 13 residues. Germline CDR1 SQVTM, CDR2 ANQGSEA. J gave up 5 bases and V 3 bases, and 2 bases lay outside the gene matches. The CDR3 DNA is TGCAGCGTTGAGGGACAGGCCAATGAAAAACTGTTTTTT. This sequence encodes CSVEGQANEKLFF.

This chain connects TRBV27 to TRBJ2-7, with D perhaps matching TRBD2 (6 bases). Between the trimmed V and J ends, which lost 5 bases and 5 bases, there was a span of 13 bases. Germline-derived CDR1 and CDR2 are MNHEY and SMNVEV (reference sequence). The CDR3 spans 13 residues. DNA of the CDR3: TGTGCCAGCAGTGCCCGGGAGTCCGACGAGCAGTACTTC. Translation gives CASSARESDEQYF.

The chain's CDR3 is CASSTHRPTNYGYTF. In DNA, the CDR3 is TGTGCCAGTAGTACACACAGACCGACTAACTATGGCTACACCTTC. The chain couples TRBV19 to TRBJ1-2; D ambiguous. The V and J ends lost 4 bases and 0 bases respectively, with 12 bases between them. CDR1 LNHDA and CDR2 SQIVND come from the germline V gene (reference sequence). The CDR3 loop spans 15 amino acids.

This chain links TRBV21-1 with TRBJ2-7; TRBD1, the table's D call, was not compared with the DNA. TRBV21-1 is a known pseudogene. CDR3 length equals 16 residues. CDR3 in amino acids: CASTPDGTRQTYEQYF. CDR3 coding DNA: TGTGCCAGCACCCCCGACGGGACACGGCAAACCTACGAGCAGTACTTC.

V is TRBV11-3 and J is TRBJ2-6; D might be TRBD1 (6 bases). The V end was cut by 5 bases, the J end by 0 bases, with 8 bases between. This CDR3 spans 15 amino acids. Per germline, CDR1 SGHNT and CDR2 YENEEA. The CDR3 loop is CASSLDSSGANVLTF. Written as DNA, the CDR3 is TGTGCCAGCAGCCTGGACAGCTCTGGGGCCAACGTCCTGACTTTC.